The clone carrying this T cell receptor beta chain was recorded only once. The CDR3 runs to 15 residues. Per germline, CDR1 SEHNR and CDR2 FQNEAQ (reference sequence). The junction had 2 bases not matched to a gene; V was cut back by 0 bases and J by 5 bases. The data were produced by immunoSEQ multiplex PCR, yet TCRdb's version contains in-frame clones alone and is incomplete. The sample yields about 140,000 clones, 90% to 95% seen once. This sample was included in a study of control samples from healthy donors and cancer patients. This chain links TRBV7-9 with TRBJ2-2; the match to TRBD2 covers 8 bases. This receptor was identified in a middle-aged man in good health. Sequenced material: blood. The CDR3 is CASSLATSATGELFF. The CDR3, as DNA: TGTGCCAGCAGCTTAGCGACTAGCGCTACCGGGGAGCTGTTTTTT.